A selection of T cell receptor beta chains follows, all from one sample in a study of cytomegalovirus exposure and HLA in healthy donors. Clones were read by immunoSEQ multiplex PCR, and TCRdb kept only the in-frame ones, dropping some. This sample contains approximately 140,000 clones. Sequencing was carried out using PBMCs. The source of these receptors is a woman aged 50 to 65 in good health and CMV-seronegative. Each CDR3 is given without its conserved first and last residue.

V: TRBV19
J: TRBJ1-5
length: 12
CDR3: ASTKQGAGQPQH

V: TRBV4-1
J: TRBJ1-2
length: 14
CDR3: ASSPFSYRVPPSYT

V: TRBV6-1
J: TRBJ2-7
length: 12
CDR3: ASSEQGLAYEQY

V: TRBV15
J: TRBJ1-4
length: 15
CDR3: ATSRDRGRLTNEKLF

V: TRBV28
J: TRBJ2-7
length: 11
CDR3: ASSGGGAGEQY

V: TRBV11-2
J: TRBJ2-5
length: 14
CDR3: ASSQTGTGGSETQY

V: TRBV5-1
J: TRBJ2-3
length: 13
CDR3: ASSPQGAGGDTQY

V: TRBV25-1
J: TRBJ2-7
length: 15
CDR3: ASSEYPTSAYTYEQY

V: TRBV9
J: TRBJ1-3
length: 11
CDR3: ASRSDWENTIY

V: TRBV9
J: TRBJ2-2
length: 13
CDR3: ASSPVRANTGELF

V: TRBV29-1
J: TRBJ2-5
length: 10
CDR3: SVVAPQETQY

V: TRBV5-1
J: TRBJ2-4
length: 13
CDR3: ASSSRPSAFGIQY

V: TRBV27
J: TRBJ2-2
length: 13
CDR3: ASSLNYGLAGELF

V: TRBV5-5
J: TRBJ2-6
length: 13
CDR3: ASSRGFSGANVLT

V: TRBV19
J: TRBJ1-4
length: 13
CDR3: ASSLQDGSYEKLF

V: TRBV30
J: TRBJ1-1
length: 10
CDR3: AWSRTGFEAF

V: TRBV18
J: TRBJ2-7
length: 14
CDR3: ASSPERQFSSYEQY

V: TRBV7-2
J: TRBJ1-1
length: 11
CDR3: ASSRDSYTEAF

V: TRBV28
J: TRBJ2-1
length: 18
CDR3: ASSLVVRTSATRQYNEQF

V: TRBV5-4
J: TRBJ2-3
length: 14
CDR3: ASSPVRAGGTDTQY

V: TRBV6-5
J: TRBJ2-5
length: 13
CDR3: ASSYSRGGGETQY

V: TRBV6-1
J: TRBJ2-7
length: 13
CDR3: ASSEEGEGAYEQY

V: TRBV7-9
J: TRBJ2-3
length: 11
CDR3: ASSPSGQNTQY

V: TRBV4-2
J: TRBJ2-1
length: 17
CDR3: ASSQERGFAGRSYNEQF

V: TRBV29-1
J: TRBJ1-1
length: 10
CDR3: SVGQEAVEAF

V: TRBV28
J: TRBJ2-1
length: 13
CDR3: ASSFPDRINNEQF

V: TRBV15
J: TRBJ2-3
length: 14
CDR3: ATSRDDRGRADTQY

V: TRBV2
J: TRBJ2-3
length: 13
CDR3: ASSARRGLTDTQY

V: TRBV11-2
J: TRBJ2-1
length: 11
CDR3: ASSLGASDEQF